What follows is one TCR beta chain and its context. What it binds is not known. This sample is part of a study of CD8 T cells in ankylosing spondylitis. The study's findings and limits: Relatively scarce in peripheral blood, disease-linked clones were CD8+. Matched synovial fluid from ankylosing spondylitis patients was reported to be enriched for disease-linked clones.

The CDR3 covers 17 residues. The germline gives CDR1 SGHAT, CDR2 FQNNGV. Deletions cut 5 bases from V and 0 bases from J, with 20 bases between. Library preparation for TCR beta used quantitative 5'-RACE with molecular barcodes. One entry per CDR3 protein, called by TCRdb with MiXCR from the 5' RACE reads. The sample has some 270,000 distinct CDR3 sequences, 18% seen once. The TCR comes from a male donor with ankylosing spondylitis or in good health (not recorded which). The sequenced sample consisted of blood, either unsorted or a sorted T cell fraction (not recorded which). V and J are TRBV11-2 and TRBJ2-7; tentatively, D is TRBD2 (6 bases). CDR3 nucleotide sequence: TGTGCCAGCAGCATCCCGGAGGGCAGGCTGAGCTCCTACGAGCAGTACTTC. Translated: CASSIPEGRLSSYEQYF.